These 6 T cell receptor beta chains originate from one sample sequenced in a study of regulatory T cells in long-lasting Graves disease. Time point here: newly diagnosed GD, antithyroid drugs for less than 3 months. The TCR library used RNA extracted from PBMCs. For TCR beta, libraries came from iRepertoire HTBI primers and Arm-PCR of CDR3 regions. TCRdb processed the multiplex PCR reads anew with MiXCR; each CDR3 protein has one entry. The data contain 400,000 to 500,000 distinct CDR3 sequences, 15% of them seen just once; the ten biggest clones take up 15% to 20%. The data were also submitted as part of a second study, on T cells in Graves' hyperthyroidism and ophthalmopathy.

Specimen: peripheral blood mononuclear cells (PBMCs), collected at new diagnosis, from a patient treated with antithyroid drugs. The receptors were gathered from a woman aged 30 to 39 with Graves disease.

This clonotype was counted at least ten times. The chain recombines TRBV28 with TRBJ1-1; D may be TRBD1 (6 bases). This CDR3 is 15 amino acids long. Germline lookup yields CDR1 MDHEN and CDR2 SYDVKM. The V gene lost 6 bases and the J gene lost 2 bases, with 16 bases spanning the gap. The CDR3 reads CASSNPGGYNTEAFF. The DNA of the CDR3 is TGTGCCAGCAGCAACCCCGGGGGCTATAACACTGAAGCTTTCTTT. Based on the CDR3 plus reference TRBV28 and TRBJ1-1, the full variable domain is DVKVTQSSRYLVKRTGEKVFLECVQDMDHENMFWYRQDPGLGLRLIYFSYDVKMKEKGDIPEGYSVSREKKERFSLILESASTNQTSMYLCASSNPGGYNTEAFFGQGTRLTVV.

This clonotype was recorded a few times. V is TRBV5-1 and J is TRBJ2-7; D is undetermined. Germline V gene data show CDR1 as SGHRS and CDR2 as YFSETQ. Trimming took off 3 bases at V and 0 bases at J, with 16 bases between the two ends. The CDR3 runs 16 residues. The DNA of the CDR3 is TGCGCCAGCAGCTCCCTGGCTCGTCTTCCCTCCTACGAGCAGTACTTC. It specifies CASSSLARLPSYEQYF.

This chain links TRBV6-1 with TRBJ1-3; D gene unclear. The CDR3 is 14 residues long. The germline V gene has CDR1 MNHNS and CDR2 SASEGT. The ends were cut back, 6 bases at V and 2 bases at J, with 11 bases in the middle. The CDR3 spells CASSPGRAGNTIYF. The CDR3 coding sequence is TGTGCCAGCAGCCCTGGGAGGGCTGGAAACACCATATATTTT.

V and J are TRBV7-3 and TRBJ2-2, with D unclear. Germline V lookup: CDR1 SGHTA, CDR2 FQGTGA. This CDR3 contains 13 residues. V was pared by 3 bases and J by 7 bases, with 9 bases between. The CDR3 region is CASSFRWSGELFF. CDR3 DNA sequence: TGTGCCAGCAGCTTCCGATGGAGCGGGGAGCTGTTTTTT.

This clonotype turned up a few times. The chain combines TRBV27 with TRBJ2-7; 11 bases line up with TRBD1. The J segment lost 7 bases and the V segment lost 6 bases, leaving 8 bases of the junction unmatched. CDR3 length: 14 residues. From germline, CDR1 is MNHEY and CDR2 SMNVEV (reference sequence). CDR3 sequence (DNA): TGTGCCAGCAGGCGGACAGGGGGCACGGGTGAGCAGTACTTC. Translation: CASRRTGGTGEQYF.

This chain uses TRBV4-2 with TRBJ2-7; D tentatively reads TRBD1 or TRBD2 (6 bases each). This CDR3 region has 15 residues. Germline V gene lookup returns CDR1 LGHNA and CDR2 YNFKEQ. V was shortened by 0 bases and J by 2 bases, with 11 bases between the two germline ends. The DNA of the CDR3 is TGTGCCAGCAGCCAAGATGAGGGGGGAACCTACGAGCAGTACTTC. Protein sequence: CASSQDEGGTYEQYF.